One and the same sample provided the 28 T cell receptor beta chains below, sequenced in a study of shared clonotypes between healthy human individuals. This table comes from immunoSEQ multiplex PCR, and its TCRdb copy is limited to in-frame clones, with some not included. Here the sample spans over a million clones, over 95% being singletons. Sequencing was done on a sample of naive CD4+ T cells sorted from blood. The subset: CD45RA+ positively selected. The origin of the receptors is a man in his thirties or forties in good health.

V and J are TRBV15 and TRBJ2-1; tentatively, D is TRBD2 (7 bases). Per the germline V gene, CDR1 is LNHNV and CDR2 is YYDKDF (reference sequence). The CDR3 runs 17 residues. V gave up 0 bases and J gave up 7 bases, with 19 bases separating them. The CDR3 loop is CATSRDRWGRGGNEQFF. In DNA, the CDR3 is TGTGCCACCAGCAGAGATAGATGGGGGCGCGGGGGTAATGAGCAGTTCTTC.

V gene TRBV7-9 combines with J gene TRBJ2-3, with D tentatively TRBD1 or TRBD2 (5 bases each). The V gene lost 2 bases and the J gene lost 6 bases, with 15 bases spanning the gap. Germline V gives CDR1 SEHNR, CDR2 FQNEAQ (reference sequence). CDR3 length equals 15 residues. CDR3 loop: CASSLIWERGDTQYF. As DNA, the CDR3 is TGTGCCAGCAGCTTAATCTGGGAACGGGGCGATACGCAGTATTTT.

The rearrangement joins TRBV6-5 to TRBJ2-7; D not resolved. CDR1 is MNHEY and CDR2 is SVGAGI in the germline V gene. Trimming stripped 8 bases from V and 3 bases from J, with 14 bases between. CDR3 length: 13 amino acids. As DNA, the CDR3 is TGTGCCAGCCGCAACATAGGGATCTACGAGCAGTACTTC. Amino acid sequence: CASRNIGIYEQYF.

CDR3 sequence reads: CASSQERGREGPYNEQFF. DNA for the CDR3: TGCGCCAGCAGCCAAGAAAGGGGACGGGAGGGCCCCTACAATGAGCAGTTCTTC. The chain joins TRBV4-3 to TRBJ2-1, with 8 bases lining up with TRBD2. CDR3 length: 18 residues. With V trimmed by 0 bases and J by 2 bases, 9 bases remained unmatched. Per the germline V gene, CDR1 is LGHNA and CDR2 is YSLEER.

The chain has TRBV18 and TRBJ2-2, with 11 positions matching TRBD1. The V gene end was trimmed by 0 bases and the J gene end by 5 bases; junction bases not matched to a gene: 2. The CDR3 contains 16 residues. CDR1 and CDR2 from the germline V gene are KGHSH and LQKENI. The CDR3 here is CASSPPRDRGTGELFF. CDR3 coding DNA: TGTGCCAGCTCACCACCTAGGGACAGGGGGACCGGGGAGCTGTTTTTT.

This chain joins TRBV13 and TRBJ2-5, with TRBD1 matching 7 bases. Germline loops: CDR1 PRHDT, CDR2 FYEKMQ (reference sequence). J gave up 0 bases and V 3 bases, and 4 bases lay outside the gene matches. This CDR3 is 15 amino acids long. Written as DNA, the CDR3 is TGTGCCAGCAGCTTTCCGGGACAGAACCAAGAGACCCAGTACTTC. Translated, it gives CASSFPGQNQETQYF.

This chain connects TRBV28 to TRBJ1-2; a weak D match, TRBD1 (5 bases). V dropped 6 bases and J dropped 3 bases, with 17 bases sitting between them. The CDR3 totals 15 residues. Germline lookup yields CDR1 MDHEN and CDR2 SYDVKM. CDR3: CASSRPGQGYYGYTF. The DNA for the CDR3 is TGTGCCAGCAGCCGCCCTGGGCAGGGCTACTATGGCTACACCTTC.

This clone has a handful of counts. This chain connects TRBV6-5 to TRBJ1-2, with 9 bases lining up with TRBD1. Germline trimming cut 6 bases from V and 8 bases from J; bases unmatched to any gene: 10. This CDR3 is built from 14 residues. In germline, CDR1 is MNHEY, CDR2 SVGAGI. CDR3 protein: CASRLGQGVGGYTF. In DNA form, the CDR3 reads TGTGCCAGCAGGCTGGGACAGGGCGTTGGCGGCTACACCTTC.

This clone showed up just a few times. The gene calls are TRBV7-6 and TRBJ2-1; 9 nucleotides agree with TRBD2. Germline-derived CDR1 and CDR2 are SGHVS and FNYEAQ. V was pared by 3 bases and J by 5 bases, with 5 bases of the junction left unmatched. There are 15 residues in the CDR3. The CDR3 reads CASSFGLARNNEQFF. Here the CDR3 DNA reads TGTGCCAGCAGCTTTGGACTAGCGAGAAACAATGAGCAGTTCTTC. The entire variable domain, with the rest obtained from reference TRBV7-6 and TRBJ2-1, is as follows: GAGVSQSPRYKVTKRGQDVALRCDPISGHVSLYWYRQALGQGPEFLTYFNYEAQQDKSGLPNDRFSAERPEGSISTLTIQRTEQRDSAMYRCASSFGLARNNEQFFGPGTRLTVL.

This chain links TRBV18 with TRBJ2-3, with D perhaps TRBD2 (5 bases). The CDR3 has 14 residues. Germline V gene data show CDR1 as KGHSH and CDR2 as LQKENI. Trimming pared 10 bases from V and 6 bases from J, leaving 20 bases between. CDR3 residues: CATALRGVPDTQYF. CDR3 DNA sequence: TGTGCCACCGCTTTACGGGGAGTCCCCGATACGCAGTATTTT.

This clone was detected only a few times. The rearrangement joins TRBV5-1 to TRBJ2-5; TRBD2 is a possible D gene (5 bases). The CDR3 totals 14 residues. CDR1 and CDR2 (germline): SGHRS, YFSETQ. The germline V and J ends were trimmed by 1 base and 3 bases, with 10 bases remaining between them. CDR3 in DNA: TGCGCCAGCAGCTTGCTTAGCGCCGAAGAGACCCAGTACTTC. This codes for CASSLLSAEETQYF. Full variable domain (outside the CDR3, taken from reference TRBV5-1 and TRBJ2-5): KAGVTQTPRYLIKTRGQQVTLSCSPISGHRSVSWYQQTPGQGLQFLFEYFSETQRNKGNFPGRFSGRQFSNSRSEMNVSTLELGDSALYLCASSLLSAEETQYFGPGTRLLVL.

The chain couples TRBV6-6 to TRBJ2-6; 7 positions agree with TRBD1. With 6 bases clipped from V and 0 bases from J, the junction kept 5 bases outside the gene matches. The V gene's germline CDR1 is MNHNY and CDR2 SVGAGI (reference sequence). The CDR3 totals 16 residues. The CDR3 bases are TGTGCCAGCAGACGAGGGACAGCCTCTGGGGCCAACGTCCTGACTTTC. Its translation is CASRRGTASGANVLTF.

V usage is TRBV6-5 and J usage is TRBJ1-1; D is possibly TRBD1 (6 bases). There are 13 residues in the CDR3. V was shortened by 0 bases and J by 11 bases, with 13 bases between the two germline ends. Germline V gene sequence: CDR1 MNHEY, CDR2 SVGAGI. The CDR3 DNA reads TGTGCCAGCAGTTACTCTAAACAGGGTAAGGCTTTCTTT. Amino acids: CASSYSKQGKAFF.

The rearrangement joins TRBV28 to TRBJ2-7, with D unresolved. The V gene's germline CDR1 is MDHEN and CDR2 SYDVKM. Trimming shortened V by 7 bases and J by 0 bases, and 10 bases separated the two germline ends. The CDR3 sequence is 13 residues long. The CDR3, as DNA: TGTGCCAGCATCAAAGGGCACTCCTACGAGCAGTACTTC. It yields the protein CASIKGHSYEQYF.

In the case of this clone: The same CDR3 arises from other DNA sequences in this sample as well. The genes are TRBV7-2 and TRBJ2-5; D is unresolved. In germline, CDR1 is SGHTA, CDR2 FQGNSA. The CDR3 covers 13 residues. V lost 1 base to trimming and J lost 1 base, with 4 bases between them. The CDR3, as DNA: TGTGCCAGCAGCTTAGGAGTCCAAGAGACCCAGTACTTC. Its protein is CASSLGVQETQYF.

V gene TRBV7-2 combines with J gene TRBJ2-7; D unresolved. The CDR3 has 15 residues. Trimming left V 2 bases short and J 2 bases short, with 13 bases between. CDR1 and CDR2 from the germline V gene are SGHTA and FQGNSA. Here the CDR3 reads CASSLLVTNPYEQYF. For the CDR3, the DNA is TGTGCCAGCAGCTTACTCGTAACGAACCCCTACGAGCAGTACTTC. Based on the CDR3 plus reference TRBV7-2 and TRBJ2-7, the full variable domain is GAGVSQSPSNKVTEKGKDVELRCDPISGHTALYWYRQSLGQGLEFLIYFQGNSAPDKSGLPSDRFSAERTGGSVSTLTIQRTQQEDSAVYLCASSLLVTNPYEQYFGPGTRLTVT.

The V gene is TRBV6-5, the J gene TRBJ2-3; 11 bases agree with TRBD2. Looked up from germline, CDR1 is MNHEY and CDR2 is SVGAGI. The CDR3 sequence is 16 residues long. J lost 6 bases, V lost 0 bases, and 5 bases had no gene match. CDR3 region: CASSYSTSGNVDTQYF. The CDR3 DNA reads TGTGCCAGCAGTTACTCGACTAGCGGGAATGTCGATACGCAGTATTTT.

This clone occurred once. The rearrangement joins TRBV6-5 to TRBJ1-2; possibly TRBD1 for D (5 bases). Trimming removed 2 bases at V and 6 bases at J, with 13 bases between. Germline V gene data show CDR1 as MNHEY and CDR2 as SVGAGI. The CDR3 has 14 amino acids. The CDR3 region is CASSYLDSSNGYTF. The CDR3 DNA reads as TGTGCCAGCAGTTACCTTGACAGCTCTAATGGCTACACCTTC.

This clone was detected only once. The chain recombines TRBV11-2 with TRBJ2-4, with D uncertain. Trimming pared 5 bases from V and 0 bases from J, leaving 14 bases between. This CDR3 region has 16 residues. The V gene's germline CDR1 is SGHAT and CDR2 FQNNGV. CDR3 nucleotide sequence: TGTGCCAGCAGCCCACGTGCTGTGATAGCCAAAAACATTCAGTACTTC. This sequence encodes CASSPRAVIAKNIQYF. The full variable domain, completed using reference TRBV11-2 and TRBJ2-4, is EAGVAQSPRYKIIEKRQSVAFWCNPISGHATLYWYQQILGQGPKLLIQFQNNGVVDDSQLPKDRFSAERLKGVDSTLKIQPAKLEDSAVYLCASSPRAVIAKNIQYFGAGTRLSVL.

This clone was recorded once. The chain employs TRBV28 and TRBJ2-1; no reliable D call. The V gene's germline CDR1 is MDHEN and CDR2 SYDVKM. Trimming left V 3 bases short and J 6 bases short, with 24 bases between. The CDR3 runs to 18 residues. The CDR3 here is CASSFNSRARKVGNEQFF. The CDR3 DNA is TGTGCCAGCAGTTTCAATTCCCGGGCCCGGAAGGTGGGCAATGAGCAGTTCTTC.

The rearrangement uses TRBV18 and TRBJ2-5; 7 bases are a match to TRBD1. With V trimmed by 6 bases and J by 3 bases, 7 bases remained unmatched. This CDR3 is 14 amino acids long. In germline, CDR1 is KGHSH, CDR2 LQKENI. The CDR3 nucleotides read TGTGCCAGCTCGCATACAACAGGGGAAGAGACCCAGTACTTC. Its translation is CASSHTTGEETQYF.

As to this clone: This specimen includes other DNA sequences encoding the same CDR3. CDR3 bases: TGTGCCATCAGTGACGGCAGGAACACTGAAGCTTTCTTT. This sequence encodes CAISDGRNTEAFF. The V call is TRBV10-3, the J call TRBJ1-1, with D uncertain. Germline V lookup: CDR1 ENHRY, CDR2 SYGVKD. V shed 3 bases and J shed 1 base, with 6 bases lying between them. The CDR3 covers 13 residues.

V is TRBV6-1 and J is TRBJ2-3, with D possibly matching TRBD1 (6 bases). The V end was cut by 0 bases, the J end by 4 bases, with 17 bases between. Germline-derived CDR1 and CDR2 are MNHNS and SASEGT. CDR3 length equals 17 residues. In DNA, the CDR3 is TGTGCCAGCAGTGAAGCGCTTGGCAGGGGTGTCCCAGATACGCAGTATTTT. Amino acids: CASSEALGRGVPDTQYF.

This clone is a singleton in its sample. V gene TRBV5-5 combines with J gene TRBJ2-7, with 10 bases matching TRBD1. J gave up 2 bases and V 0 bases, and 5 bases lay outside the gene matches. The length of the CDR3 is 16 residues. The V gene's germline CDR1 is SGHKS and CDR2 YYEKEE (reference sequence). This chain's CDR3 is CASSLAPGQGAYEQYF. The CDR3 coding sequence is TGTGCCAGCAGCTTGGCCCCCGGACAGGGGGCCTACGAGCAGTACTTC.

The rearrangement uses TRBV2 and TRBJ1-1; no definite D call. Germline V gene sequence: CDR1 SNHLY, CDR2 FYNNEI. V lost 3 bases and J 1 base, leaving 9 bases between the germline ends. CDR3 length: 14 amino acids. CDR3 protein: CASSDIIPNTEAFF. The DNA for the CDR3 is TGTGCCAGCAGTGATATTATACCGAACACTGAAGCTTTCTTT.

The chain recombines TRBV18 with TRBJ2-1, with TRBD1 identical over 9 bases. In germline, CDR1 is KGHSH, CDR2 LQKENI. The CDR3 is 16 amino acids. The ends lost 4 bases at V and 5 bases at J; junction bases unmatched: 9. Here the CDR3 DNA reads TGTGCCAGCTCACGGGCCTTGGGGACAGGGAACAATGAGCAGTTCTTC. This encodes CASSRALGTGNNEQFF.

This rearrangement joins TRBV6-6 to TRBJ2-1; perhaps TRBD2 as D (6 bases). Germline values: CDR1 MNHNY, CDR2 SVGAGI (reference sequence). This CDR3 is built from 11 residues. The V end was cut by 11 bases, the J end by 9 bases, with 14 bases between. The CDR3 bases are TGTGCCGCCGGGGGAGAGGGTGAGCAGTTCTTC. It translates to CAAGGEGEQFF.

The rearrangement uses TRBV29-1 and TRBJ1-4; no definite D call. Trimming stripped 7 bases from V and 0 bases from J, with 9 bases between. The CDR3 length is 13 residues. Germline assignment: CDR1 SQVTM and CDR2 ANQGSEA. The CDR3 sequence is CSAYSSTNEKLFF. The CDR3, as DNA: TGCAGCGCATACAGTTCAACTAATGAAAAACTGTTTTTT.